The 22 T cell receptor beta chains presented below share a single source sample, sequenced in a study of CD8+ T cells in alopecia areata. RNA, once extracted, was reverse transcribed into cDNA for use as the sequencing template. The table came from immunoSEQ multiplex PCR; TCRdb's copy has only in-frame clones and leaves some out. The table shows approximately 180,000 clones, with approximately 56% occurring only once. The material sequenced was CD4+ T cells sorted from blood, taken at week 0. All receptors derive from a human donor with alopecia areata.

CDR3 DNA: TGTGCCAGCAGTGGTGGGGGTGAGCAGTTCTTC. Protein: CASSGGGEQFF. The chain combines TRBV2 with TRBJ2-1, with D perhaps TRBD1 or TRBD2 (5 bases each). CDR3 length equals 11 residues. The V and J ends lost 4 bases and 9 bases respectively, with 7 bases between them. The germline V gene encodes CDR1 SNHLY and CDR2 FYNNEI.

V usage is TRBV14 and J usage is TRBJ2-7; D is uncertain. The CDR3 is made up of 14 amino acids. Trimming left V 0 bases short and J 3 bases short, with 9 bases between. The V gene's germline CDR1 is SGHDN and CDR2 FVKESK. The CDR3 region has the DNA TGTGCCAGCAGCCAAGAACTAACGGACTACGAGCAGTACTTC. Translation: CASSQELTDYEQYF.

This clone has more than one count but fewer than ten. This chain links TRBV2 with TRBJ1-3, with TRBD1 matching 7 bases. CDR3 length: 13 amino acids. Germline V gene lookup returns CDR1 SNHLY and CDR2 FYNNEI. With V trimmed by 5 bases and J by 5 bases, 3 bases remained unmatched. As DNA, the CDR3 is TGTGCCAGCAGTCCGACAGGGAGAAACACCATATATTTT. Translating gives CASSPTGRNTIYF.

This clone was recorded a few times. This chain links TRBV30 with TRBJ1-3; 7 nucleotides line up with TRBD1. V trimming: 4 bases; J trimming: 2 bases; junction bases outside the gene matches: 14. This CDR3 is built from 17 residues. Germline-derived CDR1 and CDR2 are GTSNPN and SVGIG (reference sequence). The CDR3 DNA follows: TGTGCCTGGAATCCGGGACAGTATCTCCGGGCTGGAAACACCATATATTTT. Amino acid sequence: CAWNPGQYLRAGNTIYF.

The chain joins TRBV29-1 to TRBJ1-2; D may be TRBD1 (5 bases). In germline, CDR1 is SQVTM, CDR2 ANQGSEA. CDR3 length: 15 residues. Trimming pared 1 base from V and 7 bases from J, leaving 19 bases between. This chain's CDR3 is CSVEALTRGEGGYTF. The CDR3 region has the DNA TGCAGCGTTGAAGCCCTGACGAGGGGAGAGGGTGGCTACACCTTC.

The rearrangement links TRBV14 to TRBJ2-5; possible D gene TRBD2, 5 bases. Germline-derived CDR1 and CDR2 are SGHDN and FVKESK. Trimming shortened V by 0 bases and J by 5 bases, and 13 bases separated the two germline ends. This CDR3 has 15 residues. The CDR3: CASSQDRGYEETQYF. The CDR3 DNA follows: TGTGCCAGCAGCCAAGACCGGGGTTACGAGGAGACCCAGTACTTC.

CDR3 residues: CATSREPEPGVGKLFF. The CDR3 coding sequence is TGTGCCACCAGCAGAGAACCCGAACCCGGGGTAGGAAAACTGTTTTTT. The chain uses TRBV15 and TRBJ1-4, with no clear D. This CDR3 is 16 amino acids long. In germline, CDR1 is LNHNV, CDR2 YYDKDF (reference sequence). V was pared by 0 bases and J by 10 bases, with 18 bases between.

The chain recombines TRBV9 with TRBJ1-2; D is ambiguous. The ends were cut back, 0 bases at V and 4 bases at J, with 10 bases in the middle. The length of the CDR3 is 14 residues. The germline V gene encodes CDR1 SGDLS and CDR2 YYNGEE. This chain's CDR3 is CASSVEAEIYGYTF. CDR3 nucleotides: TGTGCCAGCAGCGTAGAGGCAGAGATCTATGGCTACACCTTC.

The chain employs TRBV30 and TRBJ2-7, with D possibly matching TRBD1 (6 bases). The ends were cut back, 0 bases at V and 2 bases at J, with 8 bases in the middle. CDR1 and CDR2 from the germline V gene are GTSNPN and SVGIG (reference sequence). The CDR3 has 13 amino acids. The CDR3 sequence is CAWSVNRAYEQYF. As DNA, the CDR3 is TGTGCCTGGAGTGTAAACAGGGCCTACGAGCAGTACTTC.

The CDR3 nucleotides read TGCAGCGTTCGTGCGGGGATGATGAAGACCCAGTACTTC. This gives the protein CSVRAGMMKTQYF. V and J are TRBV29-1 and TRBJ2-5; D perhaps matches TRBD2 (6 bases). The CDR3 has 13 amino acids. Trimming removed 5 bases from V and 6 bases from J, with 16 bases in between. Germline values: CDR1 SQVTM, CDR2 ANQGSEA.

This clone occurred a few times. V is TRBV30 and J is TRBJ2-2, with unresolved D. This CDR3 is built from 16 residues. Trimming cost V 0 bases and J 2 bases, with 13 bases left between them. CDR1 and CDR2 from the germline V gene are GTSNPN and SVGIG (reference sequence). The CDR3 protein is CAWSVVPRANTGELFF. The CDR3 DNA reads as TGTGCCTGGAGTGTGGTACCCCGGGCTAACACCGGGGAGCTGTTTTTT.

The V gene is TRBV5-4, the J gene TRBJ2-5; D not resolved. V was trimmed by 4 bases and J by 5 bases, leaving 15 bases between them. From germline, CDR1 is SGHNT and CDR2 YYREEE (reference sequence). The CDR3 is made up of 14 amino acids. CDR3 residues: CASSQTDGVETQYF. Written as DNA, the CDR3 is TGTGCCAGCAGCCAGACGGACGGCGTGGAGACCCAGTACTTC.

The chain uses TRBV29-1 and TRBJ2-5; 7 bases map to TRBD1. Trimming at V came to 7 bases and at J to 1 base, leaving 21 bases not matched to a gene. The CDR3 consists of 18 residues. Per the germline V gene, CDR1 is SQVTM and CDR2 is ANQGSEA. Written as DNA, the CDR3 is TGCAGCGCGCTTGACCCGGGACAGAGGGTTTTTGTCCAAGAGACCCAGTACTTC. This gives the protein CSALDPGQRVFVQETQYF.

The chain has TRBV29-1 and TRBJ2-7, with 10 bases identical to TRBD1. V gave up 4 bases and J gave up 2 bases; unmatched junction bases: 5. CDR1 SQVTM and CDR2 ANQGSEA come from the germline V gene. The length of the CDR3 is 14 residues. DNA of the CDR3: TGCAGCGTTGTGCGTGGACAGGGGGCCTACGAGCAGTACTTC. This sequence encodes CSVVRGQGAYEQYF.

Notes on this clone: The same CDR3 can be traced to other DNA sequences in this sample. The CDR3 DNA is TGCAGCGGGGGACAGGGGAGCTACGAGCAGTACTTC. It encodes CSGGQGSYEQYF. This chain connects TRBV29-1 to TRBJ2-7; the match to TRBD1 covers 10 bases. The J segment lost 3 bases and the V segment lost 7 bases, leaving 3 bases of the junction unmatched. Germline V CDR1 and CDR2: SQVTM, ANQGSEA. This CDR3 is built from 12 residues.

V is TRBV27 and J is TRBJ2-6; D gene unclear. The germline V and J ends were trimmed by 3 bases and 0 bases, with 12 bases remaining between them. Looked up from germline, CDR1 is MNHEY and CDR2 is SMNVEV (reference sequence). The CDR3 consists of 17 residues. CDR3 loop: CASSLVPVASGANVLTF. Here the CDR3 DNA reads TGTGCCAGCAGTTTGGTGCCTGTGGCCTCTGGGGCCAACGTCCTGACTTTC.

The rearrangement links TRBV5-1 to TRBJ2-7; D tentatively reads TRBD1 or TRBD2 (5 bases each). Germline V gene data show CDR1 as SGHRS and CDR2 as YFSETQ. Between the trimmed V and J ends, which lost 4 bases and 3 bases, there was a span of 11 bases. The CDR3 loop spans 13 amino acids. CDR3 bases: TGCGCCAGCAGCCTGGGACGGAACTACGAGCAGTACTTC. It yields the protein CASSLGRNYEQYF.

This clone was detected only once. The V and J genes are TRBV14 and TRBJ1-2; 8 bases map to TRBD1. The CDR3 length is 13 residues. Germline V gene data show CDR1 as SGHDN and CDR2 as FVKESK. The ends lost 6 bases at V and 4 bases at J; junction bases unmatched: 4. As DNA, the CDR3 is TGTGCCAGCAGTCTCGACAGGGGCTATGGCTACACCTTC. This sequence encodes CASSLDRGYGYTF.

The gene calls are TRBV9 and TRBJ2-3; maybe TRBD2 (5 bases). This CDR3 has 16 residues. CDR1 and CDR2 from the germline V gene are SGDLS and YYNGEE. V was cut by 4 bases and J by 5 bases, with 20 bases left in between. This CDR3 reads CASSSARASIRDTQYF. CDR3 in DNA: TGTGCCAGCAGCTCCGCGAGGGCTAGTATTAGAGATACGCAGTATTTT.

This clone was counted a few times. The chain combines TRBV29-1 with TRBJ1-4; D perhaps matches TRBD1 (6 bases). CDR1 is SQVTM, CDR2 ANQGSEA, per germline. V lost 5 bases to trimming and J lost 3 bases, with 10 bases between them. The CDR3 is 13 residues long. CDR3 in amino acids: CSVLGHPNEKLFF. The CDR3 DNA reads TGCAGCGTTTTGGGACACCCTAATGAAAAACTGTTTTTT.

This clone has a handful of counts. This chain joins TRBV6-6 and TRBJ1-1; the match to TRBD1 covers 8 bases. Germline-derived CDR1 and CDR2 are MNHNY and SVGAGI (reference sequence). The CDR3 has 13 residues. The ends lost 5 bases at V and 10 bases at J; junction bases unmatched: 9. For the CDR3, the DNA is TGTGCCAGCAGTCCCGGGACAGGTTGGAGAGCTTTCTTT. Residues: CASSPGTGWRAFF.

This clone was found a few times. The rearrangement uses TRBV29-1 and TRBJ1-1, with 7 bases that match TRBD1. CDR3 size: 11 residues. CDR1 SQVTM and CDR2 ANQGSEA come from the germline V gene. V dropped 6 bases and J dropped 5; count of bases not matched to a gene: 3. In DNA, the CDR3 is TGCAGCGTACAGGGGACAACTGAAGCTTTCTTT. Translated, it gives CSVQGTTEAFF.